This T cell receptor (beta chain) stems from a study of T cell responses to AZD1222 COVID-19 vaccine. Whole-study context: Both about-4-week and about-12-week second-dose recipients were combined. The study's findings and limits: It was only after the peak T cell response that any repertoires were sampled. Along spike, vaccine-associated CD4 TCRs were found throughout, with dominance at 160-218 and 743-854. Females made up more of the donors, who were largely white British, and clonal diversity may have come out too low.

Here immunoSEQ multiplex PCR was the method, and the copy in TCRdb shows in-frame clones only, minus some. The sample consists of about 180,000 clones, around nine tenths of them appearing once. V shed 8 bases and J 0 bases; nucleotides not matched to a gene: 5. Per the germline V gene, CDR1 is SNHLY and CDR2 is FYNNEI. The CDR3 runs to 14 residues. As regards this clone: No antigen is known for it.

The clonotype originates from an adult in good health. The V and J genes are TRBV2 and TRBJ1-1; 8 bases map to TRBD1. The sequencing used peripheral blood, collected on day 0 of AZD1222 vaccination. The CDR3, as DNA: TGTGCCAGCCGAGGACAGGGAGTGAACACTGAAGCTTTCTTT. Translation gives CASRGQGVNTEAFF.